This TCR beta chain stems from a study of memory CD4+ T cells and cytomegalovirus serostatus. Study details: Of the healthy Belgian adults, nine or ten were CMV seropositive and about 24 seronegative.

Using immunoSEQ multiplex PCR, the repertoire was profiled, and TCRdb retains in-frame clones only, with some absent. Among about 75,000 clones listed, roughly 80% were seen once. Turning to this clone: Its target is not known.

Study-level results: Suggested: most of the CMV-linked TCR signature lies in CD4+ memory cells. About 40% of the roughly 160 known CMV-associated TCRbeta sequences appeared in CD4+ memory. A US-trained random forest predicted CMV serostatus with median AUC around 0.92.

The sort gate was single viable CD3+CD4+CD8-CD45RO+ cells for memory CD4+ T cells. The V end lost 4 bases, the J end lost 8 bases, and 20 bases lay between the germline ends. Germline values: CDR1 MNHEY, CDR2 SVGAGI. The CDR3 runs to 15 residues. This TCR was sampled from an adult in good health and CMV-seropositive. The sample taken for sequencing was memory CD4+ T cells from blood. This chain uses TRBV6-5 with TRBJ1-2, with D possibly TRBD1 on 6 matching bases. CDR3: CASSLSAGVVRGYTF. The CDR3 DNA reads TGTGCCAGCAGTTTGTCGGCAGGGGTCGTGCGGGGCTACACCTTC.